Listed below are T cell receptor beta chains from one sample, sequenced in a study of T-cell reconstitution after alpha-beta-depleted transplantation in children. From the PCR reads, TCRdb called clonotypes with MiXCR, one entry per CDR3 protein. The data hold 540,000 or so distinct CDR3 sequences, with under 30% observed a single time. This specimen was PBMCs, mostly from graft donor cells, taken 360 days after TCRalphabeta/CD19-depleted stem cell transplant. The source is a boy under three years old who had a stem cell transplant for acute myeloid leukemia, so the T cells may come from the graft donor. The CDR3 runs from the conserved cysteine through the conserved F or W. The D gene is left open where the match is weak. Only part of the rows carry a size: once, few, many, or a class if the clone is expanded.

abundance,v_gene,d_gene,j_gene,CDR3nt,CDR3aa
few,TRBV28,TRBD1,TRBJ2-1,TGTGCCAGCAGACCGCCGGGACAGGGCCTCAATGAGCAGTTCTTC,CASRPPGQGLNEQFF
many,TRBV27,NA,TRBJ1-5,TGTGCCAGCAGTTTACTGGCGTATAGCAATCAGCCCCAGCATTTT,CASSLLAYSNQPQHF
many,TRBV20-1,TRBD2,TRBJ2-3,TGCAGTGCTAGGGGACTAGCAGCAAATACGCAGTATTTT,CSARGLAANTQYF
few,TRBV20-1,NA,TRBJ2-2,TGCAGTGCTAGGATCCGGGGGGAGCTGTTTTTT,CSARIRGELFF
many,TRBV20-1,NA,TRBJ2-2,TGCAGTGCTAGGCCAAATCGCGGGAACACCGGGGAGCTGTTTTTT,CSARPNRGNTGELFF
NA,TRBV5-6,NA,TRBJ1-2,TGTGCCAGCAGCTTGGACTGGGGGCGGGTGTCGAATGGCTACACCTTC,CASSLDWGRVSNGYTF
once,TRBV5-1,TRBD1,TRBJ2-7,TGCGCCAGCAGCTCGGGGCCCGGGACAGGAGGATACTACGAGCAGTACTTC,CASSSGPGTGGYYEQYF
NA,TRBV7-2,NA,TRBJ1-5,TGTGCCAGCAGCTCTACCTACAGGAGCAGCAATCAGCCCCAGCATTTT,CASSSTYRSSNQPQHF
NA,TRBV15,TRBD2,TRBJ2-2,TGTGCCACCAGCAGAGGGGTAGCGGGTCGCACCGGGGAGCTGTTTTTT,CATSRGVAGRTGELFF
NA,TRBV7-2,NA,TRBJ2-1,TGTGCCAGCAGCTTCCCCCCAGTTGAGCAGTTCTTC,CASSFPPVEQFF
NA,TRBV20-1,NA,TRBJ2-7,TGCAGTGCTAGAGAACCCCGGACGGGTAGCTCCTACGAGCAGTACTTC,CSAREPRTGSSYEQYF
many,TRBV6-5,TRBD1,TRBJ2-3,TGTGCCAGCAGTTTGGGGACAGCAACGCAGTATTTT,CASSLGTATQYF
few,TRBV20-1,NA,TRBJ1-5,TGCAGTGCTGGCGAGGGTAGCAATCAGCCCCAGCATTTT,CSAGEGSNQPQHF
NA,TRBV2,NA,TRBJ1-4,TGTGCCAGCAGTGATTGGGGGGCAGTTGGTGAAAAACTGTTTTTT,CASSDWGAVGEKLFF
NA,TRBV18,NA,TRBJ1-2,TGTGCCAGCTCGCCGCTGGACAGAGAGGGCTATGGCTACACCTTC,CASSPLDREGYGYTF
NA,TRBV24-1,NA,TRBJ2-1,TGTGCCACCAGTGCTGATAGGACCGCGTCAATCTACAATGAGCAGTTCTTC,CATSADRTASIYNEQFF
NA,TRBV3-1,NA,TRBJ2-5,TGTGCCAGCAGCCAAGACAGGGTGAAAACAGAGACCCAGTACTTC,CASSQDRVKTETQYF
many,TRBV12-3/TRBV12-4,NA,TRBJ2-4,TGTGCCAGCAATCGGGGGTCAAACATTCAGTACTTC,CASNRGSNIQYF
many,TRBV3-1,NA,TRBJ1-2,TGTGCCAGCAGACCCCCCGGGACTAGTGGCTACACCTTC,CASRPPGTSGYTF
many,TRBV12-3/TRBV12-4,TRBD2,TRBJ2-5,TGTGCCAGCAGGAGACTAGCGGGGATGCAAGAGACCCAGTACTTC,CASRRLAGMQETQYF
NA,TRBV10-3,NA,TRBJ1-6,TGTGCCACATCGGGGGAGGGGAAGAATTCACCCCTCCACTTT,CATSGEGKNSPLHF
NA,TRBV5-1,NA,TRBJ2-5,TGCGCCAGCAGCCTGGACCTCCCTTCCCAAGAGACCCAGTACTTC,CASSLDLPSQETQYF
many,TRBV12-3/TRBV12-4,TRBD1,TRBJ1-2,TGTGCCAGCAGTTTGGACAGGTTCGACTATGGCTACACCTTC,CASSLDRFDYGYTF